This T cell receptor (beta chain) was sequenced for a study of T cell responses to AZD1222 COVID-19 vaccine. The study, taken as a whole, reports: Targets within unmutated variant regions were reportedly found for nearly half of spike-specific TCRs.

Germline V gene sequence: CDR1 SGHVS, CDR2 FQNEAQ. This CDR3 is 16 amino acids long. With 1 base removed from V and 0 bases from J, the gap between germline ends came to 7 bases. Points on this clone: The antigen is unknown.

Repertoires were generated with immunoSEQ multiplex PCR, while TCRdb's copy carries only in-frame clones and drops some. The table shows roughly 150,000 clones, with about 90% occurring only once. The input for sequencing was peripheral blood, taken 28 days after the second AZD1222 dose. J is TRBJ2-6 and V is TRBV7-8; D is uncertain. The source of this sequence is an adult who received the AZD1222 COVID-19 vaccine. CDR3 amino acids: CASSLEGVSGANVLTF. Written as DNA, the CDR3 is TGTGCCAGCAGCTTAGAAGGAGTCTCTGGGGCCAACGTCCTGACTTTC. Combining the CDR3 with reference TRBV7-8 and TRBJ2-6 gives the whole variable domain GAGVSQSPRYKVAKRGQDVALRCDPISGHVSLFWYQQALGQGPEFLTYFQNEAQLDKSGLPSDRFFAERPEGSVSTLKIQRTQQEDSAVYLCASSLEGVSGANVLTFGAGSRLTVL.